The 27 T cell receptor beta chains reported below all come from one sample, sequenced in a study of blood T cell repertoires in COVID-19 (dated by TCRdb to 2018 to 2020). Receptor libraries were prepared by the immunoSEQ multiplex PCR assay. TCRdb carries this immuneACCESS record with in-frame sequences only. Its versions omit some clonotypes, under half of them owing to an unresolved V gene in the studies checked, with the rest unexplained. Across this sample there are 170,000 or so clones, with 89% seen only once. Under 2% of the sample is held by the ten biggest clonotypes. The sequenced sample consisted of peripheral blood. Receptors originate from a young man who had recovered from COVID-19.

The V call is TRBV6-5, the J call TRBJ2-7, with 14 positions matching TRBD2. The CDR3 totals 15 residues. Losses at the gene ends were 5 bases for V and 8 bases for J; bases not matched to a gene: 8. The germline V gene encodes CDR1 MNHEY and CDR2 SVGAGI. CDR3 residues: CASSNPGTSGSKQYF. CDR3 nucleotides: TGTGCCAGCAGTAACCCCGGGACTAGCGGGAGCAAGCAGTACTTC.

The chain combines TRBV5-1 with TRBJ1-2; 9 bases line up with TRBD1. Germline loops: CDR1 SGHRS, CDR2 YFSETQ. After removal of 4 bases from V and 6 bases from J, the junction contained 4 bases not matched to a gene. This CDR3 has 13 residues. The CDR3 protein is CASSPDRGNGYTF. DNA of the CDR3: TGCGCCAGCAGCCCGGACAGGGGTAATGGCTACACCTTC. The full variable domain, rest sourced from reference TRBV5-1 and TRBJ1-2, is KAGVTQTPRYLIKTRGQQVTLSCSPISGHRSVSWYQQTPGQGLQFLFEYFSETQRNKGNFPGRFSGRQFSNSRSEMNVSTLELGDSALYLCASSPDRGNGYTFGSGTRLTVV.

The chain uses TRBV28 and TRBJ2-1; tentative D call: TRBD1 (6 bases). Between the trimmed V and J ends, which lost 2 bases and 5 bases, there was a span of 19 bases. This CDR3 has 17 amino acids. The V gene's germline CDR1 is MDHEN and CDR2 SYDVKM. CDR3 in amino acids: CASSLDPDRQTHNEQFF. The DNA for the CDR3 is TGTGCCAGCAGTTTAGACCCGGACAGACAAACCCACAATGAGCAGTTCTTC.

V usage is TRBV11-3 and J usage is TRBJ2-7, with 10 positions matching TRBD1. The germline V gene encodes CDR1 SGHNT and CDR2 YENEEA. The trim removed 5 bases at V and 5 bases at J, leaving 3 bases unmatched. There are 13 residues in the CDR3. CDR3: CASSPGQGDEQYF. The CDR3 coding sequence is TGTGCCAGCAGCCCCGGACAGGGGGACGAGCAGTACTTC.

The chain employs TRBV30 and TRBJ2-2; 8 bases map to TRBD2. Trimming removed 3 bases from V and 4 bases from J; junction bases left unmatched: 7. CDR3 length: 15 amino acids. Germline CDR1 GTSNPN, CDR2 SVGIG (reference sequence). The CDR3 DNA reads TGTGCCTGGAGCCGGCGGGGGGTTGGCACCGGGGAGCTGTTTTTT. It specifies CAWSRRGVGTGELFF.

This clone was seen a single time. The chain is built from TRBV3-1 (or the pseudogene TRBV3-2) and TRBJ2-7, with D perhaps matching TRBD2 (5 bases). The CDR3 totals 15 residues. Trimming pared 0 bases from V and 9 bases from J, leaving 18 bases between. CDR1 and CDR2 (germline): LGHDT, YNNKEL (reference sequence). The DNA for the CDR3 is TGTGCCAGCAGCCAAGACCGGAGCGGTTCCTCCCCGCAGTACTTC. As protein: CASSQDRSGSSPQYF.

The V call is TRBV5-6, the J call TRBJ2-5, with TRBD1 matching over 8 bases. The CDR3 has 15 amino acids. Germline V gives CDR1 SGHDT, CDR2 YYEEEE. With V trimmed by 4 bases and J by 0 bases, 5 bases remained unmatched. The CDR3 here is CASSPDRDYQETQYF. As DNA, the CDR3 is TGTGCCAGCAGCCCGGACAGGGACTACCAAGAGACCCAGTACTTC.

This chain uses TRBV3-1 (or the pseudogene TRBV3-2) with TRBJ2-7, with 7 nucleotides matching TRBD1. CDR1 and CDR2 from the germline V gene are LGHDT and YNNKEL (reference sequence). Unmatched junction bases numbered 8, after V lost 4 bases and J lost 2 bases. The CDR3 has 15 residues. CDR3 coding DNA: TGTGCCAGCAGCCCAAGGGGGCCGGGGACCTACGAGCAGTACTTC. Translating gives CASSPRGPGTYEQYF.

CDR3: CASSYSAVQPQHF. Here the CDR3 DNA reads TGTGCCAGCAGTTACTCGGCGGTTCAGCCCCAGCATTTT. The chain uses TRBV6-5 and TRBJ1-5, with D unresolved. The CDR3 contains 13 residues. Germline loops: CDR1 MNHEY, CDR2 SVGAGI. V lost 0 bases to trimming and J lost 6 bases, with 6 bases between them.

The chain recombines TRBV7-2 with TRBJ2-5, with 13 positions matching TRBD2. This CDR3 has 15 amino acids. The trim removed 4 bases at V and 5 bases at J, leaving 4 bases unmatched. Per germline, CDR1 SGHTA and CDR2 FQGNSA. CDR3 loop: CASSSLAGGAETQYF. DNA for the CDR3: TGTGCCAGCAGCTCACTAGCGGGAGGGGCGGAGACCCAGTACTTC.

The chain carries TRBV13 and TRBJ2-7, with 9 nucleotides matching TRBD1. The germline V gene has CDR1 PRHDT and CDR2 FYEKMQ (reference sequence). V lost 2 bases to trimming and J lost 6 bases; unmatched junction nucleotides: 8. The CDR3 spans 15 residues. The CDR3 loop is CASSLWGTGTVEQYF. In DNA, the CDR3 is TGTGCCAGCAGCTTATGGGGGACAGGGACCGTCGAGCAGTACTTC.

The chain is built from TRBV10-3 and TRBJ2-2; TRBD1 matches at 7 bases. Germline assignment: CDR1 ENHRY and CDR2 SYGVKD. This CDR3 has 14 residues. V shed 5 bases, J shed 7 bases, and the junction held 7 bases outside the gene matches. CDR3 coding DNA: TGTGCCATCAGTCCCGGGACAGAGGGCGGGGAGCTGTTTTTT. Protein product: CAISPGTEGGELFF.

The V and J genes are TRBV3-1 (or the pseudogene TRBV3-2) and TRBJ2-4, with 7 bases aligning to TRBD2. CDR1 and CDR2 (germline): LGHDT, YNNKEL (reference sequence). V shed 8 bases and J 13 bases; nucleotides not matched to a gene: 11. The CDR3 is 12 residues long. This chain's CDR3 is CASHWEGQRQYF. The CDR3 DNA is TGTGCCAGCCACTGGGAGGGCCAGCGCCAGTACTTC.

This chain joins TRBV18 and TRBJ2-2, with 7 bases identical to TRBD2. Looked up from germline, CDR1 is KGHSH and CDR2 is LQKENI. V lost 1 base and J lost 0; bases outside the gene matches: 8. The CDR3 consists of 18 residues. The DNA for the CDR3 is TGTGCCAGCTCACCACTTGCGGGAGCCGTAACGAACACCGGGGAGCTGTTTTTT. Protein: CASSPLAGAVTNTGELFF.

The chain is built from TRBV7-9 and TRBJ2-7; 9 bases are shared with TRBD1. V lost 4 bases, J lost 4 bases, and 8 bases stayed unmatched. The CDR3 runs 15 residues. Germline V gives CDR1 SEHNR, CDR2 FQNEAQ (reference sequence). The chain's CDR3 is CASSSQQGAGYEQYF. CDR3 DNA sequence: TGTGCCAGCAGCTCACAACAGGGGGCAGGGTACGAGCAGTACTTC.

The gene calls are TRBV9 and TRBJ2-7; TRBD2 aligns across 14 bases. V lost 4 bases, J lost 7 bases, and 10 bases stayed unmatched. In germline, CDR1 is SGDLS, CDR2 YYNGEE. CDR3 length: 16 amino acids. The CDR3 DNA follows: TGTGCCAGCAGCAGCGGGGGACTAGCGGGAGCTAGAGAGCAGTACTTC. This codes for CASSSGGLAGAREQYF.

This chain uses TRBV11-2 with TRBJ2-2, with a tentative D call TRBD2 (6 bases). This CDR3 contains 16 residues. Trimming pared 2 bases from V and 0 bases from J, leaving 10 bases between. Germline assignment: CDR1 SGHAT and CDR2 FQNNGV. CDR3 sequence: CASSLSGLANTGELFF. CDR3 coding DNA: TGTGCCAGCAGCTTATCGGGACTGGCGAACACCGGGGAGCTGTTTTTT.

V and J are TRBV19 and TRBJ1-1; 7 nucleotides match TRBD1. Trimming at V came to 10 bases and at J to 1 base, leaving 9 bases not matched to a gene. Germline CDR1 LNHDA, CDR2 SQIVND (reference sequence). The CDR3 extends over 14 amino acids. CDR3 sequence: CATTPDRPNTEAFF. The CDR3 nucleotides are TGTGCCACGACACCGGACAGGCCGAACACTGAAGCTTTCTTT. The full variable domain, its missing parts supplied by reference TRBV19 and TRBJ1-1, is DGGITQSPKYLFRKEGQNVTLSCEQNLNHDAMYWYRQDPGQGLRLIYYSQIVNDFQKGDIAEGYSVSREKKESFPLTVTSAQKNPTAFYLCATTPDRPNTEAFFGQGTRLTVV.

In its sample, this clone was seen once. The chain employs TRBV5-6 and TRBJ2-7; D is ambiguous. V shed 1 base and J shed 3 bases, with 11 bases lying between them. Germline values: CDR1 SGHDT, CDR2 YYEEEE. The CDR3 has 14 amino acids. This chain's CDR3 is CASSLPREDYEQYF. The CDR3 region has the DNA TGTGCCAGCAGCTTGCCGAGAGAAGACTACGAGCAGTACTTC. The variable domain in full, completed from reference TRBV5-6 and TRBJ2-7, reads DAGVTQSPTHLIKTRGQQVTLRCSPKSGHDTVSWYQQALGQGPQFIFQYYEEEERQRGNFPDRFSGHQFPNYSSELNVNALLLGDSALYLCASSLPREDYEQYFGPGTRLTVT.

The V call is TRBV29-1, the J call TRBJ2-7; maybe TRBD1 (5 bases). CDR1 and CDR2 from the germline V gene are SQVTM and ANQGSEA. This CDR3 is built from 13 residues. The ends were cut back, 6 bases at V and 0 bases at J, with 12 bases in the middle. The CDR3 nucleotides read TGCAGCGTCCGCAGGGAAAGCTCCTACGAGCAGTACTTC. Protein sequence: CSVRRESSYEQYF.

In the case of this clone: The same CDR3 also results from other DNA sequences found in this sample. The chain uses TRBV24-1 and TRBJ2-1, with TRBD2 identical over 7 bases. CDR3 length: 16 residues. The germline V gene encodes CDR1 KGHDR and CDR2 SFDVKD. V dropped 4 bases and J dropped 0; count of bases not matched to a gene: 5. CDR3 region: CATSDPSGASYNEQFF. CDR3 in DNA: TGTGCCACCAGTGACCCTAGCGGAGCCTCCTACAATGAGCAGTTCTTC.

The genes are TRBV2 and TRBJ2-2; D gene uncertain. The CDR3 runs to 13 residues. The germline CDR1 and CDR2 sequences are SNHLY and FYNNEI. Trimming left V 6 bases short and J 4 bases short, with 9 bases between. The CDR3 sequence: CASRVRVTGELFF. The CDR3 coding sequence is TGTGCCAGCAGGGTACGGGTCACCGGGGAGCTGTTTTTT.

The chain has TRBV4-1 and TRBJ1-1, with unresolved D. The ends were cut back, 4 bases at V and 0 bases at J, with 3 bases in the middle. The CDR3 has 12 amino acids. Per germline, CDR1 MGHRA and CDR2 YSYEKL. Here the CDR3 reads CASSPMNTEAFF. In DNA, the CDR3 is TGCGCCAGCAGCCCCATGAACACTGAAGCTTTCTTT.

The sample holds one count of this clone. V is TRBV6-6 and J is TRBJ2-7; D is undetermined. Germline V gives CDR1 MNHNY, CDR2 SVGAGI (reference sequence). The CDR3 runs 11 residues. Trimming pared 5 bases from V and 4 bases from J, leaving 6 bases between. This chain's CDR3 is CASSTTYEQYF. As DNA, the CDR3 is TGTGCCAGCAGTACGACTTACGAGCAGTACTTC.

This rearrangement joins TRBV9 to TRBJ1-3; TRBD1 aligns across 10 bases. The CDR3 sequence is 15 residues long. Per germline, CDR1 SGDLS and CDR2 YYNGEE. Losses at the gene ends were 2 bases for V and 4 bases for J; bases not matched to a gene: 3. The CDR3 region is CASSVGTGEGNTIYF. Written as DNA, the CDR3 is TGTGCCAGCAGCGTGGGGACAGGGGAAGGAAACACCATATATTTT.

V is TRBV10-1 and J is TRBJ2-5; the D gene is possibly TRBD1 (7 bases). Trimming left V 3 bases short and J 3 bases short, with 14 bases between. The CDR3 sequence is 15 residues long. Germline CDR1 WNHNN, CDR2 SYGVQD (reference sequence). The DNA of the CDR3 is TGCGCCAGCAGTGACGGGGGACAGAAGAAAGAGACCCAGTACTTC. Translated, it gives CASSDGGQKKETQYF.

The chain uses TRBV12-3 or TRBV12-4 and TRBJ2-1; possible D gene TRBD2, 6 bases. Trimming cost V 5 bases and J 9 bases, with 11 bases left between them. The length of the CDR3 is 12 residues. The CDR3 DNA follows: TGTGCCAGCAGTCTCGGGACTTCTGAGCAGTTCTTC. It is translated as CASSLGTSEQFF.